This T cell receptor (beta chain) was observed in a study of T cells in Graves' hyperthyroidism and ophthalmopathy. Newly diagnosed hyperthyroidism patients aged 18 to 65 years had disease lasting under 2 months. Not enrolled were patients with uncontrolled infection, other autoimmune disease, pregnancy or lactation. Each diagnosis was grounded in clinical symptoms, serum thyroxine and TRAb, thyroid ultrasound, and orbital computed tomography. For this clonotype: Its cognate antigen is unknown.

V was clipped by 6 bases and J by 2 bases; unmatched bases: 12. Germline CDR1 and CDR2: SQVTM and ANQGSEA. The length of the CDR3 is 18 residues. Findings of the study overall: Most clonotypes that expanded in the thyroid above 0.001 also showed up in blood.

TCR beta CDR3 regions were amplified from RNA. First-round RT-PCR targeting the TCR CDR3 was performed with the HTBI primer set. TCRdb processed the multiplex PCR reads anew with MiXCR; each CDR3 protein has one entry. Of hundreds of thousands of distinct CDR3 sequences listed, 38% are singletons. The origin of this receptor is a man between 18 and 29 years old with Graves' hyperthyroidism. V usage is TRBV29-1 and J usage is TRBJ2-2; 13 bases line up with TRBD2. The sequencing sample was made of blood. CDR3 DNA: TGCAGCGTAGACGGGCTGGCGGGACTAGCGGGAAACACCGGGGAGCTGTTTTTT. Translation gives CSVDGLAGLAGNTGELFF.